Shown below are 3 T cell receptor beta chains from a single sample sequenced in a study of tumor and adjacent non-tumor tissue in lung cancer. The library came from three nested PCR rounds adapted from ARM-PCR protocols. MiXCR, run by TCRdb on the multiplex PCR reads, gives a single entry per CDR3 protein. The data show about 90,000 distinct CDR3 sequences, with approximately 73% seen just once and 20% to 25% held by the top ten. No cell sorting was done before RNA was extracted from the tissue. This non-tumor lung sample came from over 3 cm beyond the tumor edge. The specimen was distant non-tumor lung tissue. The receptor set was obtained from a woman aged 50 to 60 with non-small cell lung cancer.

Details on this clonotype: One end of the junction fails to match germline, which may point to a read error. The chain has TRBV6-5 and TRBJ1-2; 7 bases match TRBD1. CDR1 MNHEY and CDR2 SVGAGI come from the germline V gene. CDR3 length: 15 amino acids. The CDR3 sequence: CASTEILQGHYGYTF. The CDR3 nucleotides are TGTGCCAGCACCGAGATCCTACAGGGGCACTATGGTTACACCTTC.

To note about this clonotype: The junction differs from germline at one of its ends, possibly a read error. The V call is TRBV10-3, the J call TRBJ2-1; TRBD1 matches 9 bases. This CDR3 is 13 amino acids long. CDR1 is ENHRY and CDR2 is SYGVKD in the germline V gene. CDR3 nucleotides: TGTGTTACCAAGGGACAGGGAGGTAATGAGCAGTTTTTC. Residues: CVTKGQGGNEQFF.

The J gene is TRBJ2-7, the V gene TRBV29-1; D is unclear. This CDR3 is 13 amino acids long. CDR1 and CDR2 from the germline V gene are SQVTM and ANQGSEA. V lost 6 bases and J lost 0, with 12 bases in between. The CDR3 nucleotides are TGCAGCGTGTCCGACACTTTCTCCTACGAGCAGTACTTC. Its translation is CSVSDTFSYEQYF.